Listed below are T cell receptor beta chains from one sample, sequenced in a study of cytomegalovirus exposure and HLA in healthy donors. Libraries were prepared by immunoSEQ multiplex PCR; TCRdb keeps only in-frame clonotypes and omits some of them. The table has approximately 150,000 clones, approximately 85% seen once. The sequenced sample was PBMCs. The receptors derive from a man aged 30 to 39 in good health and CMV-seropositive. CDR3s include the opening cysteine and the closing phenylalanine or tryptophan. The D gene is left open where the match is weak. Where a row states a size, it is once, few, many or the class of an expanded clone; other rows omit it.

J: TRBJ1-1
D: TRBD1
size: -
V: TRBV13
CDR3: CASSPGQSNTEAFF
DNA: TGTGCCAGCAGCCCGGGACAGTCGAACACTGAAGCTTTCTTT

J: TRBJ2-1
D: TRBD1
size: -
V: TRBV27
CDR3: CASKGQGRNEQFF
DNA: TGTGCCAGCAAGGGACAGGGAAGAAATGAGCAGTTCTTC

J: TRBJ2-1
D: TRBD2
size: -
V: TRBV11-2
CDR3: CASSSRDTAGRGYKNEQFF
DNA: TGTGCCAGCAGCTCCCGGGATACAGCGGGAAGGGGTTATAAGAATGAGCAGTTCTTC

J: TRBJ2-6
D: -
size: few
V: TRBV19
CDR3: CASSIGTGRVGANVLTF
DNA: TGTGCCAGTAGTATCGGAACAGGGAGGGTCGGGGCCAACGTCCTGACTTTC

J: TRBJ2-7
D: -
size: -
V: TRBV27
CDR3: CASSRTLAYPSSYEQYF
DNA: TGTGCCAGCTCTAGGACACTTGCGTACCCAAGCTCCTACGAGCAGTACTTC

J: TRBJ2-2
D: TRBD1
size: -
V: TRBV19
CDR3: CASKRDRDTGELFF
DNA: TGTGCCAGTAAAAGGGACAGGGACACCGGGGAGCTGTTTTTT

J: TRBJ1-3
D: -
size: once
V: TRBV19
CDR3: CASSMEGRRNTIYF
DNA: TGTGCCAGTAGTATGGAGGGGAGGAGGAACACCATATATTTT

J: TRBJ1-2
D: -
size: -
V: TRBV19
CDR3: CASRSGLIGYTF
DNA: TGTGCCAGTAGGTCGGGACTAATTGGCTACACCTTC

J: TRBJ2-1
D: -
size: -
V: TRBV9
CDR3: CASSVSGSIYNEQFF
DNA: TGTGCCAGCAGCGTATCCGGGAGTATCTACAATGAGCAGTTCTTC

J: TRBJ1-5
D: -
size: few
V: TRBV6-8
CDR3: CASPLIGGNQPQHF
DNA: TGTGCCAGCCCGCTTATCGGGGGGAATCAGCCCCAGCATTTT

J: TRBJ2-3
D: TRBD2
size: -
V: TRBV27
CDR3: CASRGLAEATFPDTQYF
DNA: TGTGCCAGCAGAGGACTAGCGGAAGCTACCTTTCCAGATACGCAGTATTTT

J: TRBJ2-1
D: TRBD2
size: -
V: TRBV5-1
CDR3: CASSHPRGGEQFF
DNA: TGCGCCAGCAGCCACCCCCGCGGGGGAGAGCAGTTCTTC

J: TRBJ2-1
D: -
size: few
V: TRBV5-1
CDR3: CASSLRGSNEQFF
DNA: TGCGCCAGCAGCTTGCGTGGGAGCAATGAGCAGTTCTTC

J: TRBJ1-2
D: TRBD1
size: -
V: TRBV14
CDR3: CASSPRQGALGGYTF
DNA: TGTGCCAGCAGCCCTAGACAGGGAGCCCTCGGAGGCTACACCTTC

J: TRBJ1-4
D: TRBD1
size: once
V: TRBV7-3
CDR3: CASSLTGGTNEKLFF
DNA: TGTGCCAGCAGCCTCACAGGGGGAACTAATGAAAAACTGTTTTTT

J: TRBJ2-5
D: -
size: -
V: TRBV25-1
CDR3: CASSAWTESQETQYF
DNA: TGTGCCAGCAGTGCCTGGACAGAAAGCCAAGAGACCCAGTACTTC

J: TRBJ2-5
D: -
size: -
V: TRBV11-2
CDR3: CASSLAGLQETQYF
DNA: TGTGCCAGCAGCCTGGCCGGGTTACAAGAGACCCAGTACTTC

J: TRBJ2-5
D: TRBD2
size: -
V: TRBV6-6
CDR3: CATLAGVIWGETQYF
DNA: TGTGCCACCCTAGCGGGAGTTATATGGGGAGAGACCCAGTACTTC